The 29 T cell receptor beta chains below were found in one sample sequenced in a study of T cell responses to AZD1222 COVID-19 vaccine. Repertoires were generated with immunoSEQ multiplex PCR, while TCRdb's copy carries only in-frame clones and drops some. This sample has 100,000 to 150,000 clones, with more than 75% found just once. The sample consisted of peripheral blood, taken on day 0 of AZD1222 vaccination. All receptors come from an adult in good health.

The V gene is TRBV6-4, the J gene TRBJ2-3, with D perhaps given as TRBD1 or TRBD2 (6 bases each). The V end lost 2 bases, the J end lost 5 bases, and 11 bases lay between the germline ends. CDR1 is MRHNA and CDR2 is SNTAGT in the germline V gene. The CDR3 length is 14 residues. The CDR3 DNA sequence: TGTGCCAGCAGTGACGCCGGGGGCAGAGATACGCAGTATTTT. Its translation: CASSDAGGRDTQYF.

This chain joins TRBV18 and TRBJ1-1, with D possibly matching TRBD1 (5 bases). CDR3 length equals 13 residues. V was cut by 2 bases and J by 7 bases, with 11 bases left in between. The germline CDR1 and CDR2 sequences are KGHSH and LQKENI. This CDR3 reads CASSPDRQFEAFF. The DNA of the CDR3 is TGTGCCAGCTCACCAGACCGACAGTTTGAAGCTTTCTTT.

The rearrangement joins TRBV5-1 to TRBJ2-1; 12 bases map to TRBD2. Per germline, CDR1 SGHRS and CDR2 YFSETQ. The ends lost 4 bases at V and 4 bases at J; junction bases unmatched: 6. The CDR3 consists of 16 residues. The CDR3 is CASSTRTSGVYNEQFF. The CDR3 region has the DNA TGCGCCAGCAGCACCCGGACTAGCGGGGTGTACAATGAGCAGTTCTTC. Looking up the rest from reference TRBV5-1 and TRBJ2-1 gives the full variable domain: KAGVTQTPRYLIKTRGQQVTLSCSPISGHRSVSWYQQTPGQGLQFLFEYFSETQRNKGNFPGRFSGRQFSNSRSEMNVSTLELGDSALYLCASSTRTSGVYNEQFFGPGTRLTVL.

The chain is built from TRBV7-3 and TRBJ2-3, with TRBD2 identical over 8 bases. The germline gives CDR1 SGHTA, CDR2 FQGTGA. J was trimmed by 5 bases and V by 3 bases; bases with no gene match: 4. The CDR3 spans 14 residues. The CDR3 DNA sequence: TGTGCCAGCAGCTTCGGTCGGGGGGGAGATACGCAGTATTTT. Its translation: CASSFGRGGDTQYF.

The chain joins TRBV28 to TRBJ2-3, with 7 bases that match TRBD2. This CDR3 contains 19 residues. CDR1 is MDHEN and CDR2 is SYDVKM in the germline V gene. Trimming cost V 3 bases and J 0 bases; bases outside gene matches: 15. CDR3: CASSLGGTWRVSSTDTQYF. DNA of the CDR3: TGTGCCAGCAGTTTGGGAGGGACCTGGAGGGTATCTAGCACAGATACGCAGTATTTT.

The rearrangement uses TRBV28 and TRBJ2-7, with 9 bases matching TRBD2. CDR1 and CDR2 from the germline V gene are MDHEN and SYDVKM. After removal of 3 bases from V and 7 bases from J, the junction contained 7 bases not matched to a gene. CDR3 length equals 14 residues. CDR3 region: CASSFGGRADEQYF. CDR3 DNA: TGTGCCAGCAGTTTTGGCGGGAGGGCTGATGAGCAGTACTTC.

The gene calls are TRBV30 and TRBJ1-1; D is ambiguous. Germline CDR1 is GTSNPN and CDR2 is SVGIG (reference sequence). This CDR3 region has 14 residues. Trimming removed 4 bases at V and 1 base at J, with 13 bases between. CDR3: CAWTTQQRNTEAFF. The CDR3 region has the DNA TGTGCCTGGACCACCCAACAGAGGAACACTGAAGCTTTCTTT.

V usage is TRBV4-2 and J usage is TRBJ2-3, with TRBD2 as a possible D gene (6 bases). This CDR3 comprises 15 residues. Germline CDR1 reads LGHNA; CDR2 reads YNFKEQ. V lost 0 bases, J lost 3 bases, and 10 bases lay in between. The DNA of the CDR3 is TGTGCCAGCAGCCAAGATCCCGGGGGTACAGATACGCAGTATTTT. The encoded protein is CASSQDPGGTDTQYF.

The rearrangement uses TRBV5-4 and TRBJ2-2; 10 positions match TRBD1. Germline loops: CDR1 SGHNT, CDR2 YYREEE (reference sequence). J was trimmed by 5 bases and V by 3 bases; bases with no gene match: 4. The CDR3 length is 15 residues. CDR3 sequence (DNA): TGTGCCAGCAGCTCCGACAGGGGGCATACCGGGGAGCTGTTTTTT. Translated, it gives CASSSDRGHTGELFF.

J is TRBJ1-5 and V is TRBV6-5; no clear D gene. V was pared by 4 bases and J by 0 bases, with 10 bases between. The germline CDR1 and CDR2 sequences are MNHEY and SVGAGI. CDR3 length equals 15 residues. The CDR3 protein is CASSSLDGSNQPQHF. CDR3 nucleotide sequence: TGTGCCAGCAGTTCTCTCGACGGTAGCAATCAGCCCCAGCATTTT.

The gene calls are TRBV7-6 and TRBJ1-2; D is unresolved. The germline gives CDR1 SGHVS, CDR2 FNYEAQ. This CDR3 contains 12 residues. Between the trimmed V and J ends, which lost 1 base and 4 bases, there was a span of 4 bases. The CDR3 region has the DNA TGTGCCAGCAGCTTAGGAACCTATGGCTACACCTTC. It codes for CASSLGTYGYTF. Filled out from reference TRBV7-6 and TRBJ1-2, the complete variable domain reads GAGVSQSPRYKVTKRGQDVALRCDPISGHVSLYWYRQALGQGPEFLTYFNYEAQQDKSGLPNDRFSAERPEGSISTLTIQRTEQRDSAMYRCASSLGTYGYTFGSGTRLTVV.

Here the CDR3 reads CASTPSGGGLGGNEQFF. CDR3 nucleotides: TGTGCCAGCACGCCTAGCGGGGGGGGCCTTGGGGGGAATGAGCAGTTCTTC. The genes are TRBV7-8 and TRBJ2-1; the match to TRBD2 covers 12 bases. Germline V gene data show CDR1 as SGHVS and CDR2 as FQNEAQ. This CDR3 spans 17 amino acids. V lost 7 bases and J lost 7; bases outside the gene matches: 14. Together with reference TRBV7-8 and TRBJ2-1, the CDR3 gives the full variable domain: GAGVSQSPRYKVAKRGQDVALRCDPISGHVSLFWYQQALGQGPEFLTYFQNEAQLDKSGLPSDRFFAERPEGSVSTLKIQRTQQEDSAVYLCASTPSGGGLGGNEQFFGPGTRLTVL.

This chain links TRBV6-5 with TRBJ2-4, with a weak D call TRBD2 (6 bases). This CDR3 comprises 15 residues. Germline V gene data show CDR1 as MNHEY and CDR2 as SVGAGI. Trimming left V 2 bases short and J 6 bases short, with 14 bases between. The CDR3 DNA is TGTGCCAGCAGTTACGGGGGGACCGGGAGAAACATTCAGTACTTC. As protein: CASSYGGTGRNIQYF.

The chain links TRBV30 to TRBJ2-6, with D perhaps matching TRBD2 (5 bases). The CDR3 totals 17 residues. Germline CDR1 and CDR2: GTSNPN and SVGIG (reference sequence). Deletions cut 0 bases from V and 0 bases from J, with 12 bases between. The CDR3 DNA sequence: TGTGCCTGGAGTGTTACGGGGAGTGTCTCTGGGGCCAACGTCCTGACTTTC. It codes for CAWSVTGSVSGANVLTF.

This clone has a count of ten or more. The gene calls are TRBV5-4 and TRBJ2-1; D ambiguous. There are 11 residues in the CDR3. The germline gives CDR1 SGHNT, CDR2 YYREEE (reference sequence). V shed 0 bases and J shed 6 bases, with 1 base lying between them. Here the CDR3 reads CASSLGNEQFF. CDR3 coding DNA: TGTGCCAGCAGCTTGGGCAATGAGCAGTTCTTC. The complete variable domain, with remaining parts taken from reference TRBV5-4 and TRBJ2-1, reads ETGVTQSPTHLIKTRGQQVTLRCSSQSGHNTVSWYQQALGQGPQFIFQYYREEENGRGNFPPRFSGLQFPNYSSELNVNALELDDSALYLCASSLGNEQFFGPGTRLTVL.

V and J are TRBV2 and TRBJ2-2; D not resolved. Germline CDR1 is SNHLY and CDR2 is FYNNEI. The CDR3 has 10 residues. V lost 11 bases, J lost 4 bases, and 5 bases lay in between. The CDR3 region is CAGFTGELFF. CDR3 nucleotides: TGTGCCGGCTTCACCGGGGAGCTGTTTTTT.

V usage is TRBV7-2 and J usage is TRBJ2-7, with 9 bases matching TRBD1. V was clipped by 6 bases and J by 1 base; unmatched bases: 7. The CDR3 spans 15 residues. Germline loops: CDR1 SGHTA, CDR2 FQGNSA. In DNA form, the CDR3 reads TGTGCCAGCAGACCCCGGGACAGGGTTTCCTACGAGCAGTACTTC. It translates to CASRPRDRVSYEQYF.

This chain joins TRBV6-5 and TRBJ1-2; a weak D match, TRBD1 (6 bases). In germline, CDR1 is MNHEY, CDR2 SVGAGI. V gave up 6 bases and J gave up 0 bases, with 8 bases separating them. The CDR3 length is 13 residues. Here the CDR3 DNA reads TGTGCCAGCAGCCGGACAGCTAACTATGGCTACACCTTC. This sequence encodes CASSRTANYGYTF.

This rearrangement joins TRBV3-1 (or the pseudogene TRBV3-2) to TRBJ2-3; 11 positions match TRBD1. Germline CDR1 reads LGHDT; CDR2 reads YNNKEL (reference sequence). CDR3 length: 15 amino acids. The V gene end was trimmed by 5 bases and the J gene end by 6 bases; junction bases not matched to a gene: 7. CDR3 DNA sequence: TGTGCCAGCAGCAAAGGACAGGGGGCTACGGATACGCAGTATTTT. Encoded protein: CASSKGQGATDTQYF.

In this sample, this clone turned up a few times. This sequence joins TRBV30 and TRBJ1-1; a possible D gene is TRBD1 (6 bases). Germline CDR1 and CDR2: GTSNPN and SVGIG (reference sequence). The germline V and J ends were trimmed by 4 bases and 6 bases, with 18 bases remaining between them. This CDR3 has 14 residues. The CDR3 protein is CAWTPLGGASEAFF. For the CDR3, the DNA is TGTGCCTGGACCCCTCTAGGGGGGGCCTCTGAAGCTTTCTTT.

This clone was detected once. The rearrangement uses TRBV27 and TRBJ1-2, with D possibly TRBD1 on 5 matching bases. Germline assignment: CDR1 MNHEY and CDR2 SMNVEV (reference sequence). V dropped 4 bases and J dropped 0 bases, with 12 bases sitting between them. CDR3 size: 15 residues. The CDR3 region is CASSSWGTANYGYTF. CDR3 sequence (DNA): TGTGCCAGCAGTTCCTGGGGGACGGCTAACTATGGCTACACCTTC.

The chain employs TRBV4-1 and TRBJ1-1; perhaps TRBD1 as D (5 bases). Germline V lookup: CDR1 MGHRA, CDR2 YSYEKL. Deletions cut 4 bases from V and 4 bases from J, with 19 bases between. The CDR3 spans 16 residues. The CDR3 region is CASSLQGRPEGTEAFF. The CDR3 coding sequence is TGCGCCAGCAGCCTCCAGGGCAGGCCGGAAGGCACTGAAGCTTTCTTT.

The V call is TRBV28, the J call TRBJ2-3; 7 bases are shared with TRBD1. Germline trimming cut 6 bases from V and 3 bases from J; bases unmatched to any gene: 6. The germline CDR1 and CDR2 sequences are MDHEN and SYDVKM. CDR3 length: 14 amino acids. The CDR3 spells CASRSGQATDTQYF. The CDR3 DNA sequence: TGTGCCAGCAGATCAGGACAGGCGACAGATACGCAGTATTTT. Filled out from reference TRBV28 and TRBJ2-3, the complete variable domain reads DVKVTQSSRYLVKRTGEKVFLECVQDMDHENMFWYRQDPGLGLRLIYFSYDVKMKEKGDIPEGYSVSREKKERFSLILESASTNQTSMYLCASRSGQATDTQYFGPGTRLTVL.

The chain links TRBV30 to TRBJ2-3; TRBD2 might be the D (6 bases). Germline V gene data show CDR1 as GTSNPN and CDR2 as SVGIG (reference sequence). There are 14 residues in the CDR3. V lost 3 bases and J lost 0, with 10 bases in between. This chain's CDR3 is CAWSRLASTDTQYF. The CDR3 DNA is TGTGCCTGGAGCCGGCTAGCGAGCACAGATACGCAGTATTTT.

The chain links TRBV7-9 to TRBJ2-6; D possibly corresponds to TRBD2 (5 bases). Germline V gene data show CDR1 as SEHNR and CDR2 as FQNEAQ (reference sequence). Trimming took off 0 bases at V and 2 bases at J, with 8 bases between the two ends. CDR3 size: 16 residues. Here the CDR3 DNA reads TGTGCCAGCAGCTTAGCCGGAGGTCCTGGGGCCAACGTCCTGACTTTC. Encoded protein: CASSLAGGPGANVLTF.

The chain uses TRBV7-9 and TRBJ1-2; D remains ambiguous. The CDR3 runs to 17 residues. The V and J ends lost 5 bases and 4 bases respectively, with 23 bases between them. CDR1 and CDR2 (germline): SEHNR, FQNEAQ (reference sequence). DNA for the CDR3: TGTGCCAGCAGCCGCAGCCCCTCTGGCCTCATTTCCTATGGCTACACCTTC. It is translated as CASSRSPSGLISYGYTF.

V gene TRBV30 combines with J gene TRBJ1-5; 7 nucleotides match TRBD1. With V trimmed by 1 base and J by 2 bases, 5 bases remained unmatched. Germline CDR1 GTSNPN, CDR2 SVGIG (reference sequence). The CDR3 loop spans 15 amino acids. CDR3 DNA: TGTGCCTGGAGTGGGACAGGACAGGGCAATCAGCCCCAGCATTTT. It translates to CAWSGTGQGNQPQHF.

This sequence joins TRBV4-1 and TRBJ2-1, with TRBD2 as a possible D gene (5 bases). The length of the CDR3 is 17 residues. CDR1 MGHRA and CDR2 YSYEKL come from the germline V gene. Trimming removed 0 bases at V and 4 bases at J, with 16 bases between. The chain's CDR3 is CASSQDLLERIYNEQFF. DNA for the CDR3: TGCGCCAGCAGCCAAGATCTACTAGAAAGAATTTACAATGAGCAGTTCTTC.

This rearrangement joins TRBV7-2 to TRBJ1-2; D is unclear. Germline V CDR1 and CDR2: SGHTA, FQGNSA. This CDR3 is 14 amino acids long. The V end lost 5 bases, the J end lost 4 bases, and 14 bases lay between the germline ends. The CDR3 coding sequence is TGTGCCAGCAGCCCCGGGGTGGGGAGCTATGGCTACACCTTC. It specifies CASSPGVGSYGYTF.